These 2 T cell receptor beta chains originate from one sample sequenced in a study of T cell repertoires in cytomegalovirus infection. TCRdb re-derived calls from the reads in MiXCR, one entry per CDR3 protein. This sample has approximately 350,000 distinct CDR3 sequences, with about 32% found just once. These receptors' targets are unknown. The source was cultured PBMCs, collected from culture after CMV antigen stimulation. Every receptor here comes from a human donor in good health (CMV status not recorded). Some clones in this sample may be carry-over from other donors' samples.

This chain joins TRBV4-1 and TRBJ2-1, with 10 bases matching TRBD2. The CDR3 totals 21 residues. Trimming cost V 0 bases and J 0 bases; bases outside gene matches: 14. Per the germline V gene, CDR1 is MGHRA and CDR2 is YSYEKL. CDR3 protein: CASSQDGEREGHVSSYNEQFF. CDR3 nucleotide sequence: TGCGCCAGCAGCCAAGATGGCGAGCGGGAGGGCCACGTTAGCTCCTACAATGAGCAGTTCTTC.

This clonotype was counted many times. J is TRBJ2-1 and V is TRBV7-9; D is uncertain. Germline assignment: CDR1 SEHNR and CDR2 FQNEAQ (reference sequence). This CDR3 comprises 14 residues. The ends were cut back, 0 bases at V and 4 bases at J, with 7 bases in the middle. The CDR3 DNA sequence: TGTGCCAGCAGCTTAGCGGGATCATACAATGAGCAGTTCTTC. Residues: CASSLAGSYNEQFF.